The present entry profiles one T cell receptor (beta chain) with its context. In the study's own analysis: Nucleated cell counts were estimated from reference gene primer amplification. Sequenced by immunoSEQ multiplex PCR; TCRdb stores in-frame clones only, minus some. V, J and clone size reflect that table, while D and trimming were determined from the DNA. Among 150,000 to 200,000 clones listed, approximately 82% were seen once. This CDR3 contains 14 residues. V lost 4 bases to trimming and J lost 6 bases; unmatched junction nucleotides: 7. Germline assignment: CDR1 SGHTA and CDR2 FQGNSA. The record originates from a study of blood T cell repertoires in COVID-19. Overall study context: The United States, Italy and Spain provided the acute and convalescent COVID-19 samples.

This receptor was taken from an elderly woman with acute or convalescent COVID-19. The sample was peripheral blood. This chain uses TRBV7-2 with TRBJ1-2; TRBD1 matches 8 bases. This CDR3 is CASSSWTGLDGYTF. The CDR3 bases are TGTGCCAGCAGCTCCTGGACAGGGTTGGATGGCTACACCTTC.